The sample holds one count of the clone carrying this TCR beta chain. The data were obtained in a study of immune evolution from preneoplasia to lung adenocarcinoma. Some clones are missing from TCRdb's copy, which holds only in-frame ones; the method was immunoSEQ multiplex PCR. Among approximately 9,000 clones listed, 70% to 80% were seen once. The CDR3 spans 16 residues. Germline CDR1 and CDR2: MDHEN and SYDVKM. V was trimmed by 3 bases and J by 4 bases, leaving 16 bases between them. The source of this sequence is an older donor with lung adenocarcinoma. The sample comprised FFPE minimally invasive lung adenocarcinoma tissue. V and J are TRBV28 and TRBJ1-5; D unresolved. CDR3 bases: TGTGCCAGCAGTTTTAGTCGCAGGCTGAATAATCAGCCCCAGCATTTT. This encodes CASSFSRRLNNQPQHF.